This TCR beta chain was documented in a study of response to subunit inactivated influenza vaccine. Germline CDR1 is SGHVS and CDR2 is FNYEAQ. The CDR3 is 11 amino acids. Germline trimming cut 8 bases from V and 5 bases from J; bases unmatched to any gene: 2. One entry per CDR3 protein, called by TCRdb with MiXCR from the RT-PCR reads. The sample consists of over 650,000 distinct CDR3 sequences, about 18% of them appearing once. Study findings and constraints: The authors suggested that every seasonal influenza vaccination recruits few new T cells.

Details on this clonotype: No antigen is known for it.

Sequencing used PBMCs from blood, obtained about 5 days after vaccination. The chain is built from TRBV7-6 and TRBJ2-7; 8 positions match TRBD2. This clonotype originated in a man aged 50 to 60 who received an inactivated influenza vaccine. The CDR3 loop is CASGAGDEQYF. Written as DNA, the CDR3 is TGTGCCAGCGGAGCGGGAGACGAGCAGTACTTC.